The next 27 T cell receptor beta chains were all read from a single sample in a study of cytomegalovirus exposure and HLA in healthy donors. Assay: immunoSEQ multiplex PCR; the TCRdb copy retains only in-frame clones and omits some. The table shows 90,000 to 110,000 clones, with 88% occurring only once. The specimen sequenced was PBMCs. The receptors stem from a woman between 18 and 29 years old in good health and CMV-seronegative.

This rearrangement joins TRBV5-1 to TRBJ2-1; TRBD2 matches 14 bases. With 4 bases clipped from V and 7 bases from J, the junction kept 7 bases outside the gene matches. This CDR3 is 16 amino acids long. Germline lookup yields CDR1 SGHRS and CDR2 YFSETQ. For the CDR3, the DNA is TGCGCCAGCAGCATGGAACGACTAGCGGGAGGGAATGAGCAGTTCTTC. It translates to CASSMERLAGGNEQFF.

The chain carries TRBV2 and TRBJ1-1; D uncertain. Germline lookup yields CDR1 SNHLY and CDR2 FYNNEI. V was pared by 8 bases and J by 0 bases, with 13 bases between. The CDR3 covers 14 residues. CDR3 nucleotide sequence: TGTGCCAGCCGGTTTATGCCCATGAACACTGAAGCTTTCTTT. Protein: CASRFMPMNTEAFF.

The chain uses TRBV28 and TRBJ1-2; TRBD1 aligns across 7 bases. The CDR3 spans 15 residues. Germline CDR1 is MDHEN and CDR2 is SYDVKM. The J segment lost 0 bases and the V segment lost 10 bases, leaving 11 bases of the junction unmatched. The CDR3 loop is CATRQRGTANYGYTF. For the CDR3, the DNA is TGTGCCACCCGCCAAAGGGGGACAGCTAACTATGGCTACACCTTC.

This clone was counted only a few times. The chain recombines TRBV2 with TRBJ2-3, with D possibly TRBD2 on 6 matching bases. There are 10 residues in the CDR3. Germline-derived CDR1 and CDR2 are SNHLY and FYNNEI. V was clipped by 8 bases and J by 7 bases, with 7 bases between them. The CDR3 bases are TGTGCCAGCGGGGGGAATACGCAGTATTTT. Translating gives CASGGNTQYF. Complete variable domain (other parts from reference TRBV2 and TRBJ2-3): EPEVTQTPSHQVTQMGQEVILRCVPISNHLYFYWYRQILGQKVEFLVSFYNNEISEKSEIFDDQFSVERPDGSNFTLKIRSTKLEDSAMYFCASGGNTQYFGPGTRLTVL.

J is TRBJ1-3 and V is TRBV20-1; D gene ambiguous. Trimming took off 6 bases at V and 7 bases at J, with 10 bases between the two ends. Germline V gene data show CDR1 as DFQATT and CDR2 as SNEGSKA (reference sequence). The CDR3 extends over 11 amino acids. The CDR3: CSAHFGNTIYF. The CDR3 coding sequence is TGCAGTGCCCACTTCGGGAACACCATATATTTT.

As for this clone: Compared with germline, one end of the junction differs, possibly owing to a read error. The V gene is TRBV28, the J gene TRBJ2-7; TRBD1 matches 7 bases. Germline-derived CDR1 and CDR2 are MDHEN and SYDVKM. The CDR3 runs to 12 residues. CDR3: CASSRSRNRGHF. The CDR3 DNA reads TGTGCCAGCAGCCGAAGCCGGAACAGGGGCCACTTC.

The genes are TRBV6-1 and TRBJ2-7; 8 bases fit TRBD1. Trimming cost V 6 bases and J 0 bases; bases outside gene matches: 1. This CDR3 has 13 residues. CDR1 is MNHNS and CDR2 is SASEGT in the germline V gene. The CDR3 nucleotides read TGTGCCAGCAGGGGGACAGGCTCCTACGAGCAGTACTTC. Amino acid sequence: CASRGTGSYEQYF.

J is TRBJ2-7 and V is TRBV27; a weak D match, TRBD1 (6 bases). Looked up from germline, CDR1 is MNHEY and CDR2 is SMNVEV (reference sequence). Trimming cost V 10 bases and J 6 bases, with 19 bases left between them. The CDR3 is 13 residues long. This CDR3 is CATKTGLSVEQYF. DNA of the CDR3: TGTGCCACCAAAACAGGGTTATCAGTCGAGCAGTACTTC.

The CDR3 sequence is CASASTQQETQYF. As DNA, the CDR3 is TGTGCCAGCGCCTCGACTCAGCAAGAGACCCAGTACTTC. The chain uses TRBV13 and TRBJ2-5, with D uncertain. The CDR3 covers 13 residues. In germline, CDR1 is PRHDT, CDR2 FYEKMQ (reference sequence). V lost 8 bases to trimming and J lost 2 bases, with 12 bases between them.

The J gene is TRBJ2-7, the V gene TRBV5-6; possible D gene TRBD2, 7 bases. The germline V gene has CDR1 SGHDT and CDR2 YYEEEE. The ends were cut back, 2 bases at V and 7 bases at J, with 13 bases in the middle. The CDR3 runs 13 residues. The CDR3 loop reads CASSLGGAGEQYF. The CDR3 region has the DNA TGTGCCAGCAGCTTAGGGGGGGCGGGGGAGCAGTACTTC.

J is TRBJ1-2 and V is TRBV29-1; 10 positions agree with TRBD1. CDR1 and CDR2 from the germline V gene are SQVTM and ANQGSEA. The CDR3 spans 15 residues. The junction had 8 bases not matched to a gene; V was cut back by 5 bases and J by 2 bases. This chain's CDR3 is CSVRQGAKGNYGYTF. The CDR3 bases are TGCAGCGTTCGACAGGGGGCGAAGGGGAACTATGGCTACACCTTC.

V usage is TRBV29-1 and J usage is TRBJ1-1; D might be TRBD1 (5 bases). Trimming removed 7 bases at V and 6 bases at J, with 9 bases between. In germline, CDR1 is SQVTM, CDR2 ANQGSEA. CDR3 length: 10 residues. CDR3 loop: CSGDSSEAFF. The CDR3 DNA is TGCAGCGGAGACAGCTCTGAAGCTTTCTTT.

V gene TRBV4-2 combines with J gene TRBJ1-3, with no clear D. CDR1 and CDR2 (germline): LGHNA, YNFKEQ. Deletions cut 0 bases from V and 2 bases from J, with 5 bases between. The CDR3 is 14 amino acids. CDR3 sequence (DNA): TGTGCCAGCAGCCAAGATTGGCCTGGAAACACCATATATTTT. This encodes CASSQDWPGNTIYF.

The chain couples TRBV28 to TRBJ2-1; TRBD2 matches 8 bases. The V gene end was trimmed by 2 bases and the J gene end by 6 bases; junction bases not matched to a gene: 3. Germline assignment: CDR1 MDHEN and CDR2 SYDVKM. The CDR3 spans 14 residues. CDR3 region: CASSLPGGVNEQFF. The DNA of the CDR3 is TGTGCCAGCAGTTTACCGGGGGGGGTCAATGAGCAGTTCTTC.

V gene TRBV7-9 combines with J gene TRBJ2-7; perhaps TRBD1 as D (5 bases). The CDR3 covers 17 residues. V shed 0 bases and J shed 3 bases, with 18 bases lying between them. Germline V gene data show CDR1 as SEHNR and CDR2 as FQNEAQ (reference sequence). CDR3 coding DNA: TGTGCCAGCAGCTTAGCCGGGTGGGGTCGGCAGGGCTACGAGCAGTACTTC. Translation gives CASSLAGWGRQGYEQYF.

The chain couples TRBV7-8 to TRBJ2-2; D ambiguous. The V gene's germline CDR1 is SGHVS and CDR2 FQNEAQ. V lost 3 bases and J 1 base, leaving 9 bases between the germline ends. This CDR3 has 15 residues. CDR3 nucleotide sequence: TGTGCCAGCAGCTTTAGAGGTCTGAACACCGGGGAGCTGTTTTTT. This translates into CASSFRGLNTGELFF.

The chain carries TRBV9 and TRBJ1-2, with D unclear. This CDR3 is built from 14 residues. Trimming took 0 bases from V and 2 from J, leaving 8 bases between them. In germline, CDR1 is SGDLS, CDR2 YYNGEE. The CDR3 coding sequence is TGTGCCAGCAGCGTAGGTTCGGGGAACTATGGCTACACCTTC. It codes for CASSVGSGNYGYTF.

The CDR3, as DNA: TGCGCCAGCAGCCACATAGCGGGGGGGCAGCGTGAGCAGTTCTTC. It codes for CASSHIAGGQREQFF. The chain uses TRBV4-1 and TRBJ2-1; 11 nucleotides match TRBD2. Trimming cost V 3 bases and J 9 bases; bases outside gene matches: 7. The CDR3 consists of 15 residues. Per the germline V gene, CDR1 is MGHRA and CDR2 is YSYEKL.

The chain joins TRBV30 to TRBJ1-2, with D unclear. The CDR3 covers 14 residues. Trimming stripped 0 bases from V and 4 bases from J, with 12 bases between. Germline CDR1 GTSNPN, CDR2 SVGIG (reference sequence). CDR3 coding DNA: TGTGCCTGGAGTGTACATCGTGGGCGCTATGGCTACACCTTC. It is translated as CAWSVHRGRYGYTF. Based on the CDR3 plus reference TRBV30 and TRBJ1-2, the full variable domain is SQTIHQWPATLVQPVGSPLSLECTVEGTSNPNLYWYRQAAGRGLQLLFYSVGIGQISSEVPQNLSASRPQDRQFILSSKKLLLSDSGFYLCAWSVHRGRYGYTFGSGTRLTVV.

The table lists this clone with a few counts. The rearrangement joins TRBV19 to TRBJ2-7; 8 bases are a match to TRBD2. CDR1 is LNHDA and CDR2 is SQIVND in the germline V gene (reference sequence). This CDR3 spans 12 amino acids. Unmatched junction bases numbered 3, after V lost 5 bases and J lost 6 bases. The CDR3 bases are TGTGCCAGTAGTTCCGGGACTAGCGAGCAGTACTTC. Protein sequence: CASSSGTSEQYF.

The V and J genes are TRBV7-2 and TRBJ1-1, with D unclear. V was pared by 3 bases and J by 1 base, with 9 bases between. The CDR3 length is 14 residues. The V gene's germline CDR1 is SGHTA and CDR2 FQGNSA. The CDR3 here is CASSFIPGNTEAFF. The CDR3 coding sequence is TGTGCCAGCAGCTTTATCCCAGGGAACACTGAAGCTTTCTTT. Complete variable domain (other parts from reference TRBV7-2 and TRBJ1-1): GAGVSQSPSNKVTEKGKDVELRCDPISGHTALYWYRQSLGQGLEFLIYFQGNSAPDKSGLPSDRFSAERTGGSVSTLTIQRTQQEDSAVYLCASSFIPGNTEAFFGQGTRLTVV.

The chain uses TRBV2 and TRBJ2-7; the D gene is possibly TRBD2 (5 bases). Trimming took 2 bases from V and 5 from J, leaving 10 bases between them. The CDR3 spans 13 residues. The germline gives CDR1 SNHLY, CDR2 FYNNEI. The CDR3 DNA reads as TGTGCCAGCAGTGAATTGTGGGAGAACGAGCAGTACTTC. Its protein product is CASSELWENEQYF.

The CDR3 region has the DNA TGTGCCTGGGACAGGAGTGGAAACACCATATATTTT. Translating gives CAWDRSGNTIYF. The chain uses TRBV30 and TRBJ1-3; D is possibly TRBD1 (6 bases). Trimming removed 5 bases at V and 3 bases at J, with 8 bases between. This CDR3 contains 12 residues. Germline V gene sequence: CDR1 GTSNPN, CDR2 SVGIG (reference sequence). The whole variable domain, filled in from reference TRBV30 and TRBJ1-3, reads SQTIHQWPATLVQPVGSPLSLECTVEGTSNPNLYWYRQAAGRGLQLLFYSVGIGQISSEVPQNLSASRPQDRQFILSSKKLLLSDSGFYLCAWDRSGNTIYFGEGSWLTVV.

The V call is TRBV7-2, the J call TRBJ2-3; 12 nucleotides agree with TRBD2. Germline CDR1 and CDR2: SGHTA and FQGNSA. The CDR3 is 14 residues long. V trimming: 5 bases; J trimming: 11 bases; junction bases outside the gene matches: 8. The CDR3 DNA reads as TGTGCCAGCAGCCAAGAACTAGCGGGGGGTGTGCAGTATTTT. Its translation is CASSQELAGGVQYF. Combining the CDR3 with reference TRBV7-2 and TRBJ2-3 gives the whole variable domain GAGVSQSPSNKVTEKGKDVELRCDPISGHTALYWYRQSLGQGLEFLIYFQGNSAPDKSGLPSDRFSAERTGGSVSTLTIQRTQQEDSAVYLCASSQELAGGVQYFGPGTRLTVL.

The genes are TRBV23-1 and TRBJ2-7, with a tentative D call TRBD1 (6 bases). Being an ORF, TRBV23-1 has a function that is uncertain. V lost 0 bases, J lost 3 bases, and 12 bases lay in between. CDR3 length equals 15 residues. The CDR3 sequence is CASSQSPGVHYEQYF. CDR3 nucleotides: TGCGCCAGCAGTCAATCCCCAGGGGTCCACTACGAGCAGTACTTC.

The chain carries TRBV9 and TRBJ1-2, with 7 bases that match TRBD1. The CDR3 is made up of 17 amino acids. J gave up 2 bases and V 3 bases, and 13 bases lay outside the gene matches. In germline, CDR1 is SGDLS, CDR2 YYNGEE. In DNA, the CDR3 is TGTGCCAGCAGCGCGCCGCGGACAGGCTTATTGAACTATGGCTACACCTTC. Translated, it gives CASSAPRTGLLNYGYTF.

The rearrangement uses TRBV4-3 and TRBJ2-1; D may be TRBD1 (7 bases). The germline gives CDR1 LGHNA, CDR2 YSLEER. The V end was cut by 4 bases, the J end by 4 bases, with 14 bases between. The CDR3 contains 15 residues. The DNA of the CDR3 is TGCGCCAGCAGCCGCAGGGGGGAAGGGTACAATGAGCAGTTCTTC. It specifies CASSRRGEGYNEQFF.